One and the same sample provided the 21 T cell receptor beta chains below, sequenced in a study of T cells expressing NK-cell markers. Reprocessing the 5' RACE reads, TCRdb reports a single entry for every CDR3 protein and omits DNA. This sample's table has about 410,000 distinct CDR3 sequences. Sequencing input: blood T cells: a sorted CD56 or NKG2C T cell subset, CD4+ or CD8+ T cells, or bulk PBMC T cells (not recorded which). The receptors here all came from a woman between 45 and 60 years old in good health.

This chain connects TRBV20-1 to TRBJ1-6; TCRdb proposes TRBD1, but this gene call is untestable without DNA. Germline CDR1 and CDR2: DFQATT and SNEGSKA (reference sequence). The CDR3 is 16 residues long. This chain's CDR3 is CSARVGGGATNSPLHF.

The rearrangement uses TRBV3-1 and TRBJ1-1; TCRdb indicates TRBD1, and absent DNA this call remains unverified. This CDR3 contains 17 residues. The V gene's germline CDR1 is LGHDT and CDR2 YNNKEL (reference sequence). CDR3 residues: CASSRLTGGGFSAEAFF.

The chain carries TRBV20-1 and TRBJ2-1; TCRdb gives TRBD1 as the D gene, but with no DNA this cannot be confirmed. Germline V CDR1 and CDR2: DFQATT, SNEGSKA (reference sequence). The CDR3 runs to 13 residues. The CDR3 reads CSARADRGQEQFF.

This chain links TRBV6-1 with TRBJ2-2; TCRdb indicates TRBD1, and absent DNA this call remains unverified. Germline V gene sequence: CDR1 MNHNS, CDR2 SASEGT. This CDR3 spans 13 amino acids. CDR3 region: CAIARGNTGELFF.

The chain has TRBV7-2 and TRBJ2-4; the TRBD1 assignment by TCRdb is unverifiable without DNA. The length of the CDR3 is 15 residues. Germline V gene sequence: CDR1 SGHTA, CDR2 FQGNSA. CDR3 amino acids: CASSVRSRTGNIQYF. The full variable domain, in which reference TRBV7-2 and TRBJ2-4 provide the parts outside the CDR3, is GAGVSQSPSNKVTEKGKDVELRCDPISGHTALYWYRQSLGQGLEFLIYFQGNSAPDKSGLPSDRFSAERTGGSVSTLTIQRTQQEDSAVYLCASSVRSRTGNIQYFGAGTRLSVL.

The chain couples TRBV7-8 to TRBJ2-2; TCRdb outputs TRBD1, but without DNA this stays unchecked. Germline assignment: CDR1 SGHVS and CDR2 FQNEAQ. The CDR3 runs to 14 residues. The CDR3 sequence is CASSENRGSGELFF.

The chain carries TRBV4-1 and TRBJ1-5; TCRdb lists TRBD1, though no DNA is available to test this call. Germline-derived CDR1 and CDR2 are MGHRA and YSYEKL. The CDR3 is 15 amino acids. The CDR3: CASSQVIRGLQPQHF.

V usage is TRBV12-3 or TRBV12-4 and J usage is TRBJ1-1; TCRdb outputs TRBD1, but without DNA this stays unchecked. This CDR3 region has 15 residues. The CDR3 sequence: CASGSGQGLSTEAFF.

The chain links TRBV7-8 to TRBJ1-1; the TCRdb call, TRBD1, lacks DNA for checking. Germline CDR1 SGHVS, CDR2 FQNEAQ. CDR3 length: 14 residues. The CDR3 loop is CASKTASMNTEAFF.

V gene TRBV5-1 combines with J gene TRBJ2-3; no DNA is available, so the TRBD1 call from TCRdb remains unchecked. CDR1 is SGHRS and CDR2 is YFSETQ in the germline V gene. The CDR3 is made up of 13 amino acids. The CDR3: CASSLGTDATQYF.

V is TRBV11-3 and J is TRBJ2-5; the TCRdb call, TRBD2, lacks DNA for checking. This CDR3 is 16 amino acids long. Looked up from germline, CDR1 is SGHNT and CDR2 is YENEEA. The CDR3 spells CASSLGSTSGGETQYF.

The rearrangement uses TRBV6-5 and TRBJ2-2; the D call of TRBD1 rests on TCRdb alone, since no DNA is present to check it. CDR1 and CDR2 (germline): MNHEY, SVGAGI. The CDR3 has 16 residues. CDR3: CASRIGPYRAGGELFF.

CDR3 sequence: CASSPPAGFSYNEQFF. V and J are TRBV12-3 or TRBV12-4 and TRBJ2-1; TCRdb picks TRBD2, but there is no DNA to check that call. The CDR3 is made up of 16 amino acids.

This sequence joins TRBV5-1 and TRBJ2-2; TCRdb picks TRBD1, but there is no DNA to check that call. The CDR3 spans 16 residues. Germline CDR1 SGHRS, CDR2 YFSETQ. CDR3 sequence: CASSLGPRQGTGELFF.

The chain carries TRBV2 and TRBJ2-1; TCRdb picks TRBD1, but there is no DNA to check that call. This CDR3 has 15 residues. Germline V gene data show CDR1 as SNHLY and CDR2 as FYNNEI. The CDR3 reads CASRARGSYYNEQFF.

The gene calls are TRBV7-9 and TRBJ1-1. From germline, CDR1 is SEHNR and CDR2 FQNEAQ (reference sequence). The CDR3 is made up of 14 amino acids. This CDR3 reads CASSLSGRYTEAFF. Filled out from reference TRBV7-9 and TRBJ1-1, the complete variable domain reads DTGVSQNPRHKITKRGQNVTFRCDPISEHNRLYWYRQTLGQGPEFLTYFQNEAQLEKSRLLSDRFSAERPKGSFSTLEIQRTEQGDSAMYLCASSLSGRYTEAFFGQGTRLTVV.

The gene calls are TRBV7-9 and TRBJ1-4. The CDR3 has 11 residues. Germline V gene sequence: CDR1 SEHNR, CDR2 FQNEAQ (reference sequence). This CDR3 is CASSFNEKLFF.

The rearrangement links TRBV12-3 or TRBV12-4 to TRBJ1-2; TCRdb names TRBD1, which stays unverified in the absence of DNA. CDR3 length: 14 residues. This CDR3 is CASSPGGYNVGYTF.

The chain combines TRBV5-1 with TRBJ2-7; TCRdb designates TRBD1, a call that cannot be tested without DNA. This CDR3 is 18 amino acids long. Germline V lookup: CDR1 SGHRS, CDR2 YFSETQ. The CDR3 region is CASSNPTGLGVSSYEQYF.

The CDR3 protein is CASKVAGVAGELFF. The chain has TRBV10-2 and TRBJ2-2; TCRdb selects TRBD2, and the lack of DNA leaves this call unchecked. CDR3 length: 14 residues. From germline, CDR1 is WSHSY and CDR2 SAAADI.

The chain joins TRBV5-1 to TRBJ2-1; there is no DNA to check the TCRdb D call of TRBD2. The germline V gene has CDR1 SGHRS and CDR2 YFSETQ. The CDR3 spans 19 residues. This chain's CDR3 is CASSTTSGRARGSYNEQFF.